These 13 T cell receptor beta chains came from one sample sequenced in a study of shared clonotypes between healthy human individuals. Sequencing used immunoSEQ multiplex PCR; TCRdb keeps in-frame clones, though not all of them. The profile covers around 1,000,000 clones, with 77% appearing a single time and 0.89% taken by the ten largest. Sequencing was performed on memory CD4+ T cells from PBMCs. As to subset: CD45RA-negative fraction. The receptor set was obtained from a man younger than 35 in good health. Some clones in this sample may be carry-over from other donors' samples.

V usage is TRBV28 and J usage is TRBJ1-1, with D perhaps TRBD1 (5 bases). With 4 bases removed from V and 0 bases from J, the gap between germline ends came to 15 bases. Germline V gene lookup returns CDR1 MDHEN and CDR2 SYDVKM. The CDR3 loop spans 16 amino acids. CDR3 nucleotide sequence: TGTGCCAGCAGTTCACCGACAGAACATATGAACACTGAAGCTTTCTTT. This codes for CASSSPTEHMNTEAFF. Together with reference TRBV28 and TRBJ1-1, the CDR3 gives the full variable domain: DVKVTQSSRYLVKRTGEKVFLECVQDMDHENMFWYRQDPGLGLRLIYFSYDVKMKEKGDIPEGYSVSREKKERFSLILESASTNQTSMYLCASSSPTEHMNTEAFFGQGTRLTVV.

This chain joins TRBV28 and TRBJ1-4; unclear D gene. V dropped 5 bases and J dropped 11 bases, with 9 bases sitting between them. CDR1 is MDHEN, CDR2 SYDVKM, per germline. The CDR3 extends over 11 amino acids. CDR3 sequence (DNA): TGTGCCAGCAGTGATACATTTAAACTGTTTTTT. This translates into CASSDTFKLFF. Complete variable domain (other parts from reference TRBV28 and TRBJ1-4): DVKVTQSSRYLVKRTGEKVFLECVQDMDHENMFWYRQDPGLGLRLIYFSYDVKMKEKGDIPEGYSVSREKKERFSLILESASTNQTSMYLCASSDTFKLFFGSGTQLSVL.

This clone showed up just once. The chain is built from TRBV6-6 and TRBJ2-1, with TRBD2 matching over 7 bases. CDR1 is MNHNY and CDR2 is SVGAGI in the germline V gene (reference sequence). The junction had 6 bases not matched to a gene; V was cut back by 0 bases and J by 4 bases. CDR3 length equals 16 residues. The CDR3 coding sequence is TGTGCCAGCAGTTACTCTGGGGCTAGCGGTTACAATGAGCAGTTCTTC. This codes for CASSYSGASGYNEQFF.

J is TRBJ1-2 and V is TRBV30; tentatively, D is TRBD1 (5 bases). The CDR3 sequence is 14 residues long. V was cut by 0 bases and J by 7 bases, with 15 bases left in between. Per the germline V gene, CDR1 is GTSNPN and CDR2 is SVGIG (reference sequence). The CDR3 nucleotides read TGTGCCTGGAGTGTAGGTAGGGGAGATGGTGGCTACACCTTC. The encoded protein is CAWSVGRGDGGYTF.

The rearrangement links TRBV7-7 to TRBJ2-5; 7 bases map to TRBD1. CDR1 SSHAT and CDR2 FNYEAQ come from the germline V gene (reference sequence). The CDR3 has 13 residues. Trimming removed 5 bases from V and 2 bases from J; junction bases left unmatched: 2. For the CDR3, the DNA is TGTGCCAGCAGCGTGGGACAGCAAGAGACCCAGTACTTC. Translated, it gives CASSVGQQETQYF. The whole variable domain, remainder taken from reference TRBV7-7 and TRBJ2-5, is GAGVSQSPRYKVTKRGQDVTLRCDPISSHATLYWYQQALGQGPEFLTYFNYEAQPDKSGLPSDRFSAERPEGSISTLTIQRTEQRDSAMYRCASSVGQQETQYFGPGTRLLVL.

The rearrangement joins TRBV11-2 to TRBJ2-3; the match to TRBD2 covers 7 bases. This CDR3 contains 16 residues. The germline CDR1 and CDR2 sequences are SGHAT and FQNNGV. Trimming took 5 bases from V and 3 from J; bases not matched to a gene: 11. The CDR3 DNA reads TGTGCCAGCAGCCCCTTTGGCGGGAGTACTACAGATACGCAGTATTTT. Its protein is CASSPFGGSTTDTQYF.

V gene TRBV2 combines with J gene TRBJ1-5; TRBD1 is a possible D gene (6 bases). The CDR3 is made up of 15 amino acids. Germline CDR1 and CDR2: SNHLY and FYNNEI. V was trimmed by 8 bases and J by 4 bases, leaving 18 bases between them. The CDR3: CASRPLGGGNQPQHF. The CDR3 DNA reads as TGTGCCAGCCGCCCCCTAGGGGGGGGTAATCAGCCCCAGCATTTT.

This clone has just a few counts. This same CDR3 is encoded by further DNA sequences in the sample. V is TRBV7-8 and J is TRBJ2-7, with no clear D. With 5 bases removed from V and 6 bases from J, the gap between germline ends came to 8 bases. This CDR3 region has 11 residues. CDR1 is SGHVS and CDR2 is FQNEAQ in the germline V gene. CDR3 coding DNA: TGTGCCAGCAGCCCCGATGGCGAGCAGTACTTC. It translates to CASSPDGEQYF.

This clone was counted only a few times. Distinct nucleotide sequences in the sample also encode this CDR3. The gene calls are TRBV6-6 and TRBJ1-1; D is uncertain. Germline CDR1 is MNHNY and CDR2 is SVGAGI (reference sequence). This CDR3 is 13 amino acids long. The ends were cut back, 0 bases at V and 5 bases at J, with 7 bases in the middle. DNA for the CDR3: TGTGCCAGCAGTTACTCCCGCGGAACTGAAGCTTTCTTT. Its protein product is CASSYSRGTEAFF.

This chain links TRBV5-1 with TRBJ1-4, with D perhaps TRBD1 (6 bases). This CDR3 has 14 amino acids. Per germline, CDR1 SGHRS and CDR2 YFSETQ. V lost 7 bases and J lost 8, with 18 bases in between. The CDR3 region is CASAQQGREEKLFF. DNA for the CDR3: TGCGCCAGCGCTCAGCAGGGGAGGGAAGAAAAACTGTTTTTT.

The chain combines TRBV27 with TRBJ2-7; 16 bases agree with TRBD2. This CDR3 spans 18 amino acids. Trimming cost V 6 bases and J 1 base; bases outside gene matches: 9. Per germline, CDR1 MNHEY and CDR2 SMNVEV (reference sequence). The CDR3 DNA reads TGTGCCAGCAGGGTGGGACTAGCGGGAGGGCCCGTATCCTACGAGCAGTACTTC. Encoded protein: CASRVGLAGGPVSYEQYF.

The V call is TRBV29-1, the J call TRBJ2-5; unclear D gene. V gave up 3 bases and J gave up 3 bases, with 11 bases separating them. CDR3 length: 13 amino acids. Germline V gene lookup returns CDR1 SQVTM and CDR2 ANQGSEA. The CDR3 loop reads CSVEGQRKETQYF. In DNA, the CDR3 is TGCAGCGTTGAGGGTCAGCGTAAAGAGACCCAGTACTTC.

This chain joins TRBV28 and TRBJ1-5, with 8 positions matching TRBD1. J gave up 0 bases and V 3 bases, and 7 bases lay outside the gene matches. CDR1 and CDR2 from the germline V gene are MDHEN and SYDVKM. This CDR3 is built from 17 residues. In nucleotides, the CDR3 is TGTGCCAGCAGTTTCAGGGGGCGCGAGGATAGCAATCAGCCCCAGCATTTT. The encoded protein is CASSFRGREDSNQPQHF.